Listed here are 32 T cell receptor beta chains from one sample, sequenced in a study of blood T cell repertoires in COVID-19. The protocol was immunoSEQ multiplex PCR, while the TCRdb copy is restricted to in-frame clones and leaves out a portion. This sample has about 190,000 clones, with approximately 91% found just once. The sequenced material came from peripheral blood. These receptor sequences come from a man in his thirties or forties with acute or convalescent COVID-19.

The chain recombines TRBV4-2 with TRBJ2-3, with D tentatively TRBD1 (5 bases). V lost 2 bases and J lost 0, with 12 bases in between. CDR3 length: 16 residues. Germline V CDR1 and CDR2: LGHNA, YNFKEQ. The CDR3 nucleotides are TGTGCCAGCAGCCAACGGGTGGGGCCTAGCACAGATACGCAGTATTTT. As protein: CASSQRVGPSTDTQYF.

V usage is TRBV3-1 (or the pseudogene TRBV3-2) and J usage is TRBJ1-2; D is unclear. The CDR3 has 16 amino acids. The V end was cut by 0 bases, the J end by 1 base, with 12 bases between. Germline CDR1 and CDR2: LGHDT and YNNKEL (reference sequence). CDR3 residues: CASSQEYGTVNYGYTF. The CDR3 DNA reads as TGTGCCAGCAGCCAAGAGTACGGAACAGTTAACTATGGCTACACCTTC.

V is TRBV6-5 and J is TRBJ2-5; TRBD1 matches at 8 bases. This CDR3 region has 13 residues. Germline CDR1 is MNHEY and CDR2 is SVGAGI. Losses at the gene ends were 11 bases for V and 6 bases for J; bases not matched to a gene: 11. The CDR3 nucleotides are TGTGCCGGGGGCCCCACAGGGGGACAGACCCAGTACTTC. It codes for CAGGPTGGQTQYF.

The chain recombines TRBV28 with TRBJ1-1; D uncertain. Trimming shortened V by 6 bases and J by 0 bases, and 8 bases separated the two germline ends. Per germline, CDR1 MDHEN and CDR2 SYDVKM. This CDR3 comprises 13 residues. The chain's CDR3 is CASRNNMNTEAFF. In DNA form, the CDR3 reads TGTGCCAGCAGAAACAACATGAACACTGAAGCTTTCTTT.

The gene calls are TRBV30 and TRBJ1-1; TRBD1 agrees at 10 bases. Per the germline V gene, CDR1 is GTSNPN and CDR2 is SVGIG (reference sequence). This CDR3 is built from 13 residues. V shed 3 bases and J 6 bases; nucleotides not matched to a gene: 4. The CDR3 DNA reads as TGTGCCTGGAGCGCCGGGACAGGGGCTGAAGCTTTCTTT. This translates into CAWSAGTGAEAFF.

V is TRBV7-9 and J is TRBJ1-2; 7 bases are shared with TRBD1. Losses at the gene ends were 2 bases for V and 4 bases for J; bases not matched to a gene: 4. This CDR3 has 14 residues. In germline, CDR1 is SEHNR, CDR2 FQNEAQ (reference sequence). The CDR3 region is CASSLPTGAYGYTF. The CDR3 DNA is TGTGCCAGCAGCTTACCCACAGGGGCCTATGGCTACACCTTC.

CDR3 loop: CASSSGDTEAFF. DNA for the CDR3: TGTGCCAGCAGCTCCGGAGATACTGAAGCTTTCTTT. J is TRBJ1-1 and V is TRBV9, with D uncertain. Germline CDR1 reads SGDLS; CDR2 reads YYNGEE. The CDR3 has 12 residues. V lost 4 bases, J lost 5 bases, and 9 bases lay in between. The full variable domain, with the rest looked up from reference TRBV9 and TRBJ1-1, is DSGVTQTPKHLITATGQRVTLRCSPRSGDLSVYWYQQSLDQGLQFLIQYYNGEERAKGNILERFSAQQFPDLHSELNLSSLELGDSALYFCASSSGDTEAFFGQGTRLTVV.

The chain combines TRBV5-1 with TRBJ2-3, with TRBD2 matching over 10 bases. Germline V lookup: CDR1 SGHRS, CDR2 YFSETQ. The CDR3 totals 16 residues. J was trimmed by 2 bases and V by 2 bases; bases with no gene match: 5. The CDR3 reads CASSLTLAGATDTQYF. DNA of the CDR3: TGCGCCAGCAGCTTAACGCTAGCGGGAGCCACAGATACGCAGTATTTT.

This clone occurred once. The chain uses TRBV5-1 and TRBJ2-5; no reliable D call. Germline CDR1 reads SGHRS; CDR2 reads YFSETQ. V lost 4 bases and J 4 bases, leaving 8 bases between the germline ends. There are 12 residues in the CDR3. The CDR3 DNA follows: TGCGCCAGCAGCCCTTCTTTAGAGACCCAGTACTTC. Its protein product is CASSPSLETQYF.

The J gene is TRBJ2-5, the V gene TRBV19; D ambiguous. Germline CDR1 and CDR2: LNHDA and SQIVND (reference sequence). The CDR3 sequence is 12 residues long. The V end lost 5 bases, the J end lost 2 bases, and 6 bases lay between the germline ends. Written as DNA, the CDR3 is TGTGCCAGTAGTGTTCGGCAAGAGACCCAGTACTTC. It encodes CASSVRQETQYF.

The chain has TRBV9 and TRBJ1-4; 7 nucleotides agree with TRBD1. CDR1 and CDR2 (germline): SGDLS, YYNGEE. V was pared by 0 bases and J by 11 bases, with 13 bases of the junction left unmatched. This CDR3 spans 16 amino acids. Here the CDR3 DNA reads TGTGCCAGCAGCGTAGGGGGGAGGACAGGAAGGGAGAAACTGTTTTTT. The encoded protein is CASSVGGRTGREKLFF.

V is TRBV7-9 and J is TRBJ1-4, with a tentative D call TRBD1 (6 bases). Germline lookup yields CDR1 SEHNR and CDR2 FQNEAQ (reference sequence). The CDR3 runs to 18 residues. V lost 5 bases and J lost 3, with 22 bases in between. The DNA for the CDR3 is TGTGCCAGCAGCCCCCAGGACAGACCCTGGACGGCTAATGAAAAACTGTTTTTT. This translates into CASSPQDRPWTANEKLFF.

This rearrangement joins TRBV19 to TRBJ2-6; possible D gene TRBD1, 6 bases. Germline V gene lookup returns CDR1 LNHDA and CDR2 SQIVND (reference sequence). Trimming took 10 bases from V and 2 from J, leaving 12 bases between them. The CDR3 extends over 14 amino acids. The CDR3 sequence: CATSGEPGANVLTF. CDR3 sequence (DNA): TGTGCCACCTCAGGGGAGCCTGGGGCCAACGTCCTGACTTTC.

Details on this clone: The sample has other DNA sequences that encode this CDR3 too. V and J are TRBV5-1 and TRBJ1-3; possible D gene TRBD1, 5 bases. Germline loops: CDR1 SGHRS, CDR2 YFSETQ. V was shortened by 0 bases and J by 2 bases, with 6 bases between the two germline ends. The CDR3 covers 14 residues. CDR3 region: CASSLEGTGNTIYF. The DNA for the CDR3 is TGCGCCAGCAGCTTGGAGGGGACTGGAAACACCATATATTTT.

The chain employs TRBV5-6 and TRBJ1-1, with D unclear. Trimming removed 2 bases at V and 1 base at J, with 9 bases between. This CDR3 contains 14 residues. From germline, CDR1 is SGHDT and CDR2 YYEEEE. The CDR3 nucleotides are TGTGCCAGCAGCTTCTTCGAGGGGAACACTGAAGCTTTCTTT. Amino acids: CASSFFEGNTEAFF.

The chain has TRBV5-8 and TRBJ1-4, with 7 bases lining up with TRBD1. Germline V CDR1 and CDR2: SGHTS, YDEGEE. This CDR3 is built from 16 residues. The junction had 2 bases not matched to a gene; V was cut back by 0 bases and J by 0 bases. The CDR3 nucleotides are TGTGCCAGCAGCTTGGGGCAGGGGGCAACTAATGAAAAACTGTTTTTT. Translation gives CASSLGQGATNEKLFF.

The V gene is TRBV3-1 (or the pseudogene TRBV3-2), the J gene TRBJ2-7; D remains unclear. V was clipped by 7 bases and J by 0 bases, with 13 bases between them. Germline V gene lookup returns CDR1 LGHDT and CDR2 YNNKEL (reference sequence). There are 14 residues in the CDR3. The CDR3 bases are TGTGCCAGCACCCTCAGCACTAACTCCTACGAGCAGTACTTC. Amino acid sequence: CASTLSTNSYEQYF.

The chain uses TRBV6-5 and TRBJ1-5; 9 positions match TRBD1. The CDR3 is 14 amino acids. Unmatched junction bases numbered 7, after V lost 6 bases and J lost 7 bases. Germline V gene data show CDR1 as MNHEY and CDR2 as SVGAGI. CDR3 region: CASSGGQGLQPQHF. The CDR3 DNA reads TGTGCCAGCAGCGGGGGACAGGGTCTACAGCCCCAGCATTTT.

This chain uses TRBV27 with TRBJ1-1; 10 nucleotides align to TRBD1. V lost 2 bases, J lost 4 bases, and 13 bases stayed unmatched. Germline assignment: CDR1 MNHEY and CDR2 SMNVEV (reference sequence). This CDR3 is built from 18 residues. CDR3 DNA sequence: TGTGCCAGCAGTTTAGGGATGAGACAGGGGGCGCGTAGCACTGAAGCTTTCTTT. Translated: CASSLGMRQGARSTEAFF.

The genes are TRBV28 and TRBJ2-7; 10 bases match TRBD1. V was clipped by 4 bases and J by 7 bases; unmatched bases: 10. CDR1 is MDHEN and CDR2 is SYDVKM in the germline V gene. This CDR3 comprises 15 residues. CDR3 sequence reads: CASSSPGQGRWEQYF. The CDR3 bases are TGTGCCAGCAGTTCTCCGGGACAGGGGCGGTGGGAGCAGTACTTC.

The J gene is TRBJ1-2, the V gene TRBV29-1; D may be TRBD1 (5 bases). V lost 3 bases and J lost 1, with 6 bases in between. Germline values: CDR1 SQVTM, CDR2 ANQGSEA. The CDR3 extends over 12 amino acids. The CDR3 sequence is CSVETDNYGYTF. CDR3 DNA: TGCAGCGTTGAGACAGATAACTATGGCTACACCTTC.

The V call is TRBV29-1, the J call TRBJ2-7; TRBD2 matches 9 bases. CDR3 length: 16 amino acids. CDR1 and CDR2 (germline): SQVTM, ANQGSEA. V dropped 0 bases and J dropped 4; count of bases not matched to a gene: 10. The CDR3 spells CSVEDLAGSGKYEQYF. The CDR3 DNA reads TGCAGCGTTGAAGATCTAGCGGGGAGTGGAAAATACGAGCAGTACTTC.

This clone occurred many times. The chain couples TRBV6-1 to TRBJ2-7, with D possibly matching TRBD1 (6 bases). Trimming took 2 bases from V and 12 from J, leaving 20 bases between them. The CDR3 has 14 residues. Germline values: CDR1 MNHNS, CDR2 SASEGT. The CDR3 DNA reads TGTGCCAGCAGTGAAATGGTAGGGGGACACTCTAGGTACTTC. It encodes CASSEMVGGHSRYF.

A remark on this clone: Other DNA sequences in this specimen translate into the identical CDR3. The gene calls are TRBV28 and TRBJ2-7; 11 nucleotides match TRBD2. The CDR3 extends over 14 amino acids. Germline trimming cut 6 bases from V and 4 bases from J; bases unmatched to any gene: 5. The germline V gene has CDR1 MDHEN and CDR2 SYDVKM. CDR3 residues: CASRSSGGAYEQYF. The CDR3 region has the DNA TGTGCCAGCAGAAGTAGCGGGGGGGCTTACGAGCAGTACTTC.

The CDR3 DNA sequence: TGTGCCAGCACCCCATCCGGGGGGTACGAGCAGTACTTC. Its translation: CASTPSGGYEQYF. This chain links TRBV7-2 with TRBJ2-7; 7 bases are shared with TRBD2. The CDR3 length is 13 residues. V shed 7 bases, J shed 4 bases, and the junction held 7 bases outside the gene matches. From germline, CDR1 is SGHTA and CDR2 FQGNSA.

The chain carries TRBV7-9 and TRBJ2-3, with TRBD2 matching 8 bases. This CDR3 has 16 residues. Trimming removed 6 bases from V and 1 base from J; junction bases left unmatched: 9. CDR1 is SEHNR and CDR2 is FQNEAQ in the germline V gene (reference sequence). The CDR3 DNA reads TGTGCCAGCAGTTTCGCGGGGGGTTTTCGCACAGATACGCAGTATTTT. Protein sequence: CASSFAGGFRTDTQYF.

The chain recombines TRBV6-6 with TRBJ1-5; possible D gene TRBD1, 5 bases. Trimming left V 2 bases short and J 6 bases short, with 17 bases between. This CDR3 comprises 16 residues. Germline V lookup: CDR1 MNHNY, CDR2 SVGAGI (reference sequence). The CDR3 coding sequence is TGTGCCAGCAGTTACGGGCCAGGGAGGGAAGGTCAGCCCCAGCATTTT. Translating it yields CASSYGPGREGQPQHF.

V is TRBV7-3 and J is TRBJ2-2; perhaps D is TRBD1 or TRBD2 (5 bases each). The CDR3 has 16 residues. Per germline, CDR1 SGHTA and CDR2 FQGTGA. Trimming shortened V by 4 bases and J by 1 base, and 13 bases separated the two germline ends. CDR3 sequence reads: CASSSTRGLNTGELFF. CDR3 nucleotide sequence: TGTGCCAGCAGCTCAACTAGGGGTTTGAACACCGGGGAGCTGTTTTTT.

This chain links TRBV11-3 with TRBJ1-2, with D maybe TRBD1 (5 bases). Trimming left V 3 bases short and J 6 bases short, with 8 bases between. Germline values: CDR1 SGHNT, CDR2 YENEEA. The CDR3 runs to 12 residues. For the CDR3, the DNA is TGTGCCAGCAGCTTTGGGGGGGATGGCTACACCTTC. It translates to CASSFGGDGYTF.

This sequence joins TRBV5-5 and TRBJ2-7; 7 positions match TRBD1. V was pared by 4 bases and J by 2 bases, with 9 bases of the junction left unmatched. This CDR3 has 15 amino acids. Germline CDR1 and CDR2: SGHKS and YYEKEE (reference sequence). CDR3 in amino acids: CASSAAGTAAYEQYF. The CDR3 DNA reads as TGTGCCAGCAGCGCCGCCGGGACAGCAGCCTACGAGCAGTACTTC. The variable domain in full, completed from reference TRBV5-5 and TRBJ2-7, reads DAGVTQSPTHLIKTRGQQVTLRCSPISGHKSVSWYQQVLGQGPQFIFQYYEKEERGRGNFPDRFSARQFPNYSSELNVNALLLGDSALYLCASSAAGTAAYEQYFGPGTRLTVT.

This clone was seen once. CDR3 sequence reads: CASSQGWEKLFF. The DNA of the CDR3 is TGTGCCAGCAGTCAGGGCTGGGAAAAACTGTTTTTT. The chain recombines TRBV6-1 with TRBJ1-4; possible D gene TRBD1, 5 bases. Deletions cut 5 bases from V and 8 bases from J, with 9 bases between. The length of the CDR3 is 12 residues. From germline, CDR1 is MNHNS and CDR2 SASEGT.

The chain has TRBV19 and TRBJ2-6; D is possibly TRBD1 (7 bases). Trimming stripped 10 bases from V and 1 base from J, with 14 bases between. The CDR3 spans 15 residues. The V gene's germline CDR1 is LNHDA and CDR2 SQIVND (reference sequence). The CDR3 sequence is CATQGGESGANVLTF. CDR3 sequence (DNA): TGTGCCACTCAGGGGGGAGAGTCTGGGGCCAACGTCCTGACTTTC.